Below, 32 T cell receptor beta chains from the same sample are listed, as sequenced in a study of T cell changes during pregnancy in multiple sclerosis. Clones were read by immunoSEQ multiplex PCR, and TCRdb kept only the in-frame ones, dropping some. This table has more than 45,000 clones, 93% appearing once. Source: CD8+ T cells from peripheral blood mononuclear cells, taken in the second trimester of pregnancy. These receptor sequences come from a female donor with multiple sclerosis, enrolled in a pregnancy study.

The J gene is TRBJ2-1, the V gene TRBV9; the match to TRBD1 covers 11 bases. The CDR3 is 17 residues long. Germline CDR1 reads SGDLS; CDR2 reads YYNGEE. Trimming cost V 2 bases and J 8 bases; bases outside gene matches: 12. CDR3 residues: CASSVGQGEWGVDEQFF. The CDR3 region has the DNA TGTGCCAGCAGCGTGGGACAGGGGGAATGGGGCGTGGATGAGCAGTTCTTC.

The CDR3 DNA follows: TGTGCCAGCGAGGGGGTTCCGCACGAGCAGTACTTC. Residues: CASEGVPHEQYF. This chain uses TRBV11-2 with TRBJ2-7, with a tentative D call TRBD1 (6 bases). There are 12 residues in the CDR3. CDR1 and CDR2 from the germline V gene are SGHAT and FQNNGV. Trimming removed 8 bases at V and 5 bases at J, with 13 bases between. Together with reference TRBV11-2 and TRBJ2-7, the CDR3 gives the full variable domain: EAGVAQSPRYKIIEKRQSVAFWCNPISGHATLYWYQQILGQGPKLLIQFQNNGVVDDSQLPKDRFSAERLKGVDSTLKIQPAKLEDSAVYLCASEGVPHEQYFGPGTRLTVT.

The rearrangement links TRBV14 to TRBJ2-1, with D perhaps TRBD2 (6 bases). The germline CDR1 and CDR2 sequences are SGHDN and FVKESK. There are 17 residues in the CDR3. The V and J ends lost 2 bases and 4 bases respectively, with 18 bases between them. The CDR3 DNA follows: TGTGCCAGCAGCCAAAGTGGGAGGCACGTTGGGTACAATGAGCAGTTCTTC. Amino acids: CASSQSGRHVGYNEQFF.

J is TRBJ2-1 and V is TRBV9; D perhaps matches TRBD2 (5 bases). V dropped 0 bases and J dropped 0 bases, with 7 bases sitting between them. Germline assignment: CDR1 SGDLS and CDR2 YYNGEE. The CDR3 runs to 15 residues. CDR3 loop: CASSVVGVSYNEQFF. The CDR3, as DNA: TGTGCCAGCAGCGTAGTCGGGGTCTCCTACAATGAGCAGTTCTTC.

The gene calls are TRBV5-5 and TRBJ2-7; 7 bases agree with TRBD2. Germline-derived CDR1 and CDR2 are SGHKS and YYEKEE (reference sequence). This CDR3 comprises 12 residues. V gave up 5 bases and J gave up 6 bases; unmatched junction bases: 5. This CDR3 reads CASSWAGAEQYF. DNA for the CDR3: TGTGCCAGCAGTTGGGCGGGAGCCGAGCAGTACTTC.

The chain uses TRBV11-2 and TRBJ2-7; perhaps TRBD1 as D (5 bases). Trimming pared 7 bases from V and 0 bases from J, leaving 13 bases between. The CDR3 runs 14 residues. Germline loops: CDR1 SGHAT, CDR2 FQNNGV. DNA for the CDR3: TGTGCCAGCAATTCCCGCCAGGGCTCCTACGAGCAGTACTTC. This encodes CASNSRQGSYEQYF.

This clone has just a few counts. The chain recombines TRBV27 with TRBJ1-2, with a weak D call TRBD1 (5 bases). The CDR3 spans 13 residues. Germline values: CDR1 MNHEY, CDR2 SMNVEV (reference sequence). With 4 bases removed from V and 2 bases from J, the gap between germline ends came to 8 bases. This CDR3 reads CASSSGGNYGYTF. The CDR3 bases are TGTGCCAGCAGTTCCGGGGGGAACTATGGCTACACCTTC.

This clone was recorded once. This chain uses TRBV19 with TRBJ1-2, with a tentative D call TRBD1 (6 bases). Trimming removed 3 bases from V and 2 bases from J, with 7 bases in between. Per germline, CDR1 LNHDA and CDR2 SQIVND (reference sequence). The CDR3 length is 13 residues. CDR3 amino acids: CASSIGGNYGYTF. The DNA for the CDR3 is TGTGCCAGTAGTATTGGGGGCAACTATGGCTACACCTTC.

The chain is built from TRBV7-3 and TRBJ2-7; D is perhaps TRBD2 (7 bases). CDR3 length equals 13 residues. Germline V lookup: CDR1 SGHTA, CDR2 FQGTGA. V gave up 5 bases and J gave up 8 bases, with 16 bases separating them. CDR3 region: CASSLDEGGKQYF. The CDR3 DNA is TGTGCCAGCAGCCTAGACGAGGGGGGGAAGCAGTACTTC.

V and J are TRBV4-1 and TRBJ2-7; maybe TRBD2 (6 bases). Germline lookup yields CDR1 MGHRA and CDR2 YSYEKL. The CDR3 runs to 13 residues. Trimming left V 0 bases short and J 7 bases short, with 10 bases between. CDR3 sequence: CASSQDPGAEQYF. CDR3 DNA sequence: TGCGCCAGCAGCCAAGATCCGGGAGCTGAGCAGTACTTC.

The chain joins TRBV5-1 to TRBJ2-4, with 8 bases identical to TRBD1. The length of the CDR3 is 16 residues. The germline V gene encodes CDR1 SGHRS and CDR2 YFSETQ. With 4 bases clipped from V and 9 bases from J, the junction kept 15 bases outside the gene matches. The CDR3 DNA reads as TGCGCCAGCAGCCTCCAAACGGGACAGGCGCATGGCATTCAGTACTTC. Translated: CASSLQTGQAHGIQYF.

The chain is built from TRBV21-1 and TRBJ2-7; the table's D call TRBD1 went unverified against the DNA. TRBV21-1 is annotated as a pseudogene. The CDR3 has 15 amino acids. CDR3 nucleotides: TGTGCCAGCAGCCTAAACCTAACAGGGCCCTACGAGCAGTACTTC. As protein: CASSLNLTGPYEQYF.

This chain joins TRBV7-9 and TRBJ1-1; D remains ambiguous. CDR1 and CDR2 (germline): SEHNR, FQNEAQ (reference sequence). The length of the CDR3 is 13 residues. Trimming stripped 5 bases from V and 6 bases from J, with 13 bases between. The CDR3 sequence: CASSPKESAEAFF. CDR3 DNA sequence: TGTGCCAGCAGCCCGAAGGAAAGCGCTGAAGCTTTCTTT.

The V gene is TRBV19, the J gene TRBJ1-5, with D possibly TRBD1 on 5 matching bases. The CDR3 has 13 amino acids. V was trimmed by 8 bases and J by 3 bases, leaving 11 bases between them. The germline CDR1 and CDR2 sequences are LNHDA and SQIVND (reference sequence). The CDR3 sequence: CASLGGFNQPQHF. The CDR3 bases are TGTGCCAGTCTTGGGGGGTTCAATCAGCCCCAGCATTTT.

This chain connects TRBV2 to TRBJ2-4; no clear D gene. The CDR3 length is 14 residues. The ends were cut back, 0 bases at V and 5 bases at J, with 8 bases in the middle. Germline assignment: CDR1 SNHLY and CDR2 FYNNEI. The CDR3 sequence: CASSEALLENIQYF. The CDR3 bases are TGTGCCAGCAGTGAAGCACTCCTGGAAAACATTCAGTACTTC.

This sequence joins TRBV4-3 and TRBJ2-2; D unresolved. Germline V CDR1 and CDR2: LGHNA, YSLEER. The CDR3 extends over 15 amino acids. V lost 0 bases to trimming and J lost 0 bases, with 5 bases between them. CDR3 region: CASSQDIANTGELFF. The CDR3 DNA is TGCGCCAGCAGCCAAGATATCGCGAACACCGGGGAGCTGTTTTTT.

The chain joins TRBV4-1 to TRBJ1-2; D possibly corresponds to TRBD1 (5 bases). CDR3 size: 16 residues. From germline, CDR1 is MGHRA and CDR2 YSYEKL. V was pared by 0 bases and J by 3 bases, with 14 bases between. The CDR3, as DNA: TGCGCCAGCAGCCAAGATCTGCAGGGATGGGACTATGGCTACACCTTC. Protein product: CASSQDLQGWDYGYTF.

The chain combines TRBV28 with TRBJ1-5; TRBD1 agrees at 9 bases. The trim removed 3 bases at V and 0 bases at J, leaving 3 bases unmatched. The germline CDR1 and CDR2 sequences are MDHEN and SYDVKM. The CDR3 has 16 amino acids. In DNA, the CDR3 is TGTGCCAGCAGTTTGGGACAGGGTAATAGCAATCAGCCCCAGCATTTT. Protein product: CASSLGQGNSNQPQHF.

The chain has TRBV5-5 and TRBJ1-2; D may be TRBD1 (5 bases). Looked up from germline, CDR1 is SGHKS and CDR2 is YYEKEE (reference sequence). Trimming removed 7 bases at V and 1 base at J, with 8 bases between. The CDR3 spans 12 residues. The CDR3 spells CASLRDNYGYTF. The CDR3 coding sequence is TGTGCCAGCCTCAGGGATAACTATGGCTACACCTTC.

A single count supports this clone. The CDR3 loop reads CASTPRASGIIQETQYF. CDR3 in DNA: TGTGCCAGCACTCCGCGGGCTAGCGGGATTATCCAAGAGACCCAGTACTTC. The rearrangement uses TRBV7-8 and TRBJ2-5, with TRBD2 matching 9 bases. Looked up from germline, CDR1 is SGHVS and CDR2 is FQNEAQ. Trimming cost V 7 bases and J 1 base; bases outside gene matches: 13. The CDR3 extends over 17 amino acids.

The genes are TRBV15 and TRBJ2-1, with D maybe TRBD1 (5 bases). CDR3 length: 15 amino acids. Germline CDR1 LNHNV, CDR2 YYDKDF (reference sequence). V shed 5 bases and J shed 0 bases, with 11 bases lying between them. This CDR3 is CATSDPRDSYNEQFF. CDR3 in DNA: TGTGCCACCAGCGACCCCAGGGACTCCTACAATGAGCAGTTCTTC.

In DNA form, the CDR3 reads TGTGCCAGCAGCGTCCAGGGGCTCGACTATGGCTACACCTTC. It codes for CASSVQGLDYGYTF. V is TRBV5-4 and J is TRBJ1-2; tentatively, D is TRBD1 (6 bases). Germline CDR1 and CDR2: SGHNT and YYREEE (reference sequence). The CDR3 sequence is 14 residues long. V was shortened by 4 bases and J by 3 bases, with 13 bases between the two germline ends.

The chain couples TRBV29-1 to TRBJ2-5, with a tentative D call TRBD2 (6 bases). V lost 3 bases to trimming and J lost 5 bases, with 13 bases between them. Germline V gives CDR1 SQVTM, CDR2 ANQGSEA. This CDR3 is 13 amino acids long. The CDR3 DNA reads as TGCAGCGTTGATGGGGGAGGCGATGAGACCCAGTACTTC. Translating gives CSVDGGGDETQYF.

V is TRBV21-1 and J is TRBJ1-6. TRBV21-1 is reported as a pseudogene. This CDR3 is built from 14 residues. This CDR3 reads CASSKGLYNSPLHF. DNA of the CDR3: TGTGCCAGCAGCAAAGGCCTATATAATTCACCCCTCCACTTT.

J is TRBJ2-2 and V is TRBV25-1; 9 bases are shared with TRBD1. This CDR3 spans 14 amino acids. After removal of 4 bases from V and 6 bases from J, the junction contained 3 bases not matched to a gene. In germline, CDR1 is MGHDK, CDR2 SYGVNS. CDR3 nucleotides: TGTGCCAGCAGTGCACAGGGGGCCGCCGGGGAGCTGTTTTTT. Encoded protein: CASSAQGAAGELFF.

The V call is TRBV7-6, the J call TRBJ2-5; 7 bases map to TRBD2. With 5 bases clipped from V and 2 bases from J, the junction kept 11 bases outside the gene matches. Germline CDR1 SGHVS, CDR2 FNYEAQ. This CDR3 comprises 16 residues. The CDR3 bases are TGTGCCAGCAGCCGGGAGGTTGCGGGGTGGCAAGAGACCCAGTACTTC. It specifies CASSREVAGWQETQYF.

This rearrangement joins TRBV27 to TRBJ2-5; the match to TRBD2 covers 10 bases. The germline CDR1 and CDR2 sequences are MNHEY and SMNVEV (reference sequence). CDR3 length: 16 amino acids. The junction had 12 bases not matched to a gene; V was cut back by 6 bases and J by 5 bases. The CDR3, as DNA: TGTGCCAGCAGCCCCGGGGCTAGCGGGGGAATGGAGACCCAGTACTTC. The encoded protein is CASSPGASGGMETQYF.

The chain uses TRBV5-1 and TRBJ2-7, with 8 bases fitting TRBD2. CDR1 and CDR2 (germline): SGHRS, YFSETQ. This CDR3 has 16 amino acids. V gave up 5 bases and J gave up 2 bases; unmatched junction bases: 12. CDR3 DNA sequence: TGCGCCAGCAGACCGTCCCTAGCGGGTGGACCCTACGAGCAGTACTTC. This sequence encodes CASRPSLAGGPYEQYF. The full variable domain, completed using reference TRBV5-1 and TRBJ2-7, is KAGVTQTPRYLIKTRGQQVTLSCSPISGHRSVSWYQQTPGQGLQFLFEYFSETQRNKGNFPGRFSGRQFSNSRSEMNVSTLELGDSALYLCASRPSLAGGPYEQYFGPGTRLTVT.

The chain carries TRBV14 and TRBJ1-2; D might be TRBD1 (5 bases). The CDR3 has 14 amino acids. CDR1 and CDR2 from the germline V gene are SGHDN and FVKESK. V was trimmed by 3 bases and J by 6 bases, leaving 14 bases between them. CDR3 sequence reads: CASSQAGGSDGYTF. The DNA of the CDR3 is TGTGCCAGCAGCCAGGCTGGGGGGTCCGATGGCTACACCTTC.

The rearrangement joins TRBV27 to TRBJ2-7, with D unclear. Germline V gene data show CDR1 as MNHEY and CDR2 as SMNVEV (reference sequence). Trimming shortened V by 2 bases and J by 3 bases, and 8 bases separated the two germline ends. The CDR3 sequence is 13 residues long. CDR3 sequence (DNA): TGTGCCAGCAGTTTAGGTAGCCTCTACGAGCAGTACTTC. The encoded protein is CASSLGSLYEQYF.

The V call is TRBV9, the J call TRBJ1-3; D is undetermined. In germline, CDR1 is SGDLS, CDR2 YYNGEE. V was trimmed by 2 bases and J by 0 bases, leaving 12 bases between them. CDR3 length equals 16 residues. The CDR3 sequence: CASSVDFGSSGNTIYF. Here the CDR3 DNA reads TGTGCCAGCAGCGTCGACTTTGGGAGCTCTGGAAACACCATATATTTT.

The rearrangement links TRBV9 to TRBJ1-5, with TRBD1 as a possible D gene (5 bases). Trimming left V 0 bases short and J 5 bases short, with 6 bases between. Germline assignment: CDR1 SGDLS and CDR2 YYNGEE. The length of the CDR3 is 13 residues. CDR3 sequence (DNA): TGTGCCAGCAGCGTAGAGGGGCATCAGCCCCAGCATTTT. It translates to CASSVEGHQPQHF.